Described below is a single T cell receptor beta chain sequence and its context. What it recognizes is unknown. The V gene lost 0 bases and the J gene lost 0 bases, with 14 bases spanning the gap. This CDR3 spans 17 amino acids. CDR1 is MNHEY, CDR2 SVGAGI, per germline. MiXCR was run by TCRdb on the reads, yielding one entry per CDR3 protein. The sample contains about 150,000 distinct CDR3 sequences, roughly 18% of which appear only once. The data were obtained in a study of T cell repertoires in cytomegalovirus infection. Looking at the study overall: An indication of both CMV infection and matching HLA type came from public TCR beta signatures. Study outcomes and limitations: The cumulative frequency of public TCR beta families identified carriers of CMV plus the relevant HLA. HLA-C-restricted CMV clonotypes gave the most frequent clonotype in two of eight donors.

The TCR comes from a human donor in good health (CMV status not recorded). Some clones in this sample may be carry-over from other donors' samples. The V gene is TRBV6-5, the J gene TRBJ1-1; D perhaps matches TRBD1 (6 bases). The source material was CD8+ T cells from PBMCs. The CDR3 loop is CASSYSGATAMNTEAFF. The CDR3 nucleotides are TGTGCCAGCAGTTACTCGGGGGCTACAGCCATGAACACTGAAGCTTTCTTT.